Detailed here is one TCR beta chain. The assay was immunoSEQ multiplex PCR, and TCRdb's table has in-frame clones only and misses some. The data show around 30,000 clones, with around 87% seen just once and roughly 0.52% held by the top ten. This sample was taken from a study of T cell changes during pregnancy in multiple sclerosis. Germline loops: CDR1 MNHEY, CDR2 SVGAGI. Between the trimmed V and J ends, which lost 5 bases and 1 base, there was a span of 11 bases. The length of the CDR3 is 14 residues. Material: CD4+ T cells from peripheral blood mononuclear cells, obtained in the third trimester of pregnancy. The TCR originated in a female donor in good health, enrolled as a control in a pregnancy study. The rearrangement joins TRBV6-5 to TRBJ1-1, with D maybe TRBD1 (6 bases). The CDR3 is CASSRMTGNTEAFF. DNA of the CDR3: TGTGCCAGCAGTCGGATGACAGGGAACACTGAAGCTTTCTTT.